The following is a T cell receptor beta chain sequence with its context. This CDR3 has 13 residues. The V gene lost 2 bases and the J gene lost 0 bases, with 4 bases spanning the gap. Germline V gene sequence: CDR1 SGHTA, CDR2 FQGNSA. TCRdb's copy holds only in-frame clones and misses some; the assay was immunoSEQ multiplex PCR. There are some 21,000 clones in the sample; approximately 80% occur only once, and around 3.3% lies in the top ten. The entry originates in a study of tumor-infiltrating lymphocytes in localized non-small cell lung cancer. The chain has TRBV7-2 and TRBJ1-1; D uncertain. The receptor comes from a human donor with non-small cell lung cancer. The sequenced material came from lung tumor tissue. The DNA for the CDR3 is TGTGCCAGCAGCTTATGGATGAACACTGAAGCTTTCTTT. Encoded protein: CASSLWMNTEAFF.